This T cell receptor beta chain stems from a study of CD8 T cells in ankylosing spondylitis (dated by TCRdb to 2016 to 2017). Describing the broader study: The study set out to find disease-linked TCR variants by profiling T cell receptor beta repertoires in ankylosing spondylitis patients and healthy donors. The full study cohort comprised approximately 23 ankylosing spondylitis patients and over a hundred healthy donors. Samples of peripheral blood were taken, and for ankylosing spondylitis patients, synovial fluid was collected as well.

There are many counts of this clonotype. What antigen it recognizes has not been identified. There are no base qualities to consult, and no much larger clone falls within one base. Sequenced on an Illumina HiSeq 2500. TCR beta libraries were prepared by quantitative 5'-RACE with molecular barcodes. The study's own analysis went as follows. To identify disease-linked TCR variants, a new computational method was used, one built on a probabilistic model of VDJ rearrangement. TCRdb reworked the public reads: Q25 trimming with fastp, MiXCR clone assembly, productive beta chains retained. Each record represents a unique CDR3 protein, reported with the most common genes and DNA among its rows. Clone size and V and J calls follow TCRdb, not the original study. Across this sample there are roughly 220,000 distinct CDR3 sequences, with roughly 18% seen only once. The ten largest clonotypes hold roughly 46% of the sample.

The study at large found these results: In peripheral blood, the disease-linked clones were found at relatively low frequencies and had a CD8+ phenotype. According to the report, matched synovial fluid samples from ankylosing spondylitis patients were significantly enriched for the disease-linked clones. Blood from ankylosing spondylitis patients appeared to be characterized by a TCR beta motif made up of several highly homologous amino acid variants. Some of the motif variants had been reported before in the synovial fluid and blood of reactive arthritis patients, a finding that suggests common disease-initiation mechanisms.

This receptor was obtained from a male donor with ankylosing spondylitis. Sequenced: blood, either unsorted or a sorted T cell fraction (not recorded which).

The nucleotide sequence reads as follows: TGTGCCAGCAGTTTAAAGGGGGCTTACGAGCAGTACTTC. The resulting protein is CASSLKGAYEQYF. The sequence joins TRBV12-3 or TRBV12-4 to TRBJ2-7; the central 7 bases match TRBD1. The CDR3 spans 13 residues, from the cysteine through the phenylalanine. Just the 39-base CDR3 DNA is kept, in frame starting at base 1. Relative to germline, V is missing 2 bases and J is missing 4 bases, with 2 bases of the junction outside any gene match.